This T cell receptor (beta chain) was recorded in a study of blood T cell repertoires in COVID-19. Study-level background: The cDNA or gDNA used as material had been derived from T cells, B-cell-depleted T cells, or PBMCs.

Authors' processing steps: The assay estimated nucleated cells by amplifying reference gene primers. Sequencing used immunoSEQ multiplex PCR; TCRdb keeps in-frame clones, though not all of them. V, J and clone size derive from that table, while D and trimming were established from the DNA sequence. The sample gives roughly 410,000 clones, around 87% of which show up once; approximately 2.5% is in the top ten. V was pared by 5 bases and J by 5 bases, with 12 bases between. CDR1 is MNHNY and CDR2 is SVGAGI in the germline V gene (reference sequence). The CDR3 loop spans 14 amino acids. Seattle patients were enrolled during active infection and followed longitudinally.

The chain employs TRBV6-6 and TRBJ2-2; D uncertain. The sample taken for sequencing was peripheral blood. This sequence originates from a woman in her sixties with COVID-19, enrolled during active disease. The CDR3 region is CASSSSRSTGELFF. The CDR3 bases are TGTGCCAGCAGTAGTTCGAGGAGTACCGGGGAGCTGTTTTTT.